The 10 T cell receptor beta chains reported below all come from one sample, sequenced in a study of shared clonotypes between healthy human individuals. Naive CD8 cells, CD45RO-negative and positively selected for CCR7, excluded terminally differentiated effector memory CD45RA+ cells. The table came from immunoSEQ multiplex PCR; TCRdb's copy has only in-frame clones and leaves some out. The sample lists 650,000 to 800,000 clones, just over 90% seen once, with 24% in the top ten. The sequencing input was naive CD8+ T cells sorted from blood. The receptor set was obtained from a man in his thirties or forties in good health.

The chain recombines TRBV9 with TRBJ1-2; a possible D gene is TRBD1 (5 bases). The V gene lost 1 base and the J gene lost 6 bases, with 16 bases spanning the gap. CDR1 is SGDLS, CDR2 YYNGEE, per germline. CDR3 length: 15 residues. CDR3 coding DNA: TGTGCCAGCAGCGTAAGGACATCCTTGGAGGATGGCTACACCTTC. Residues: CASSVRTSLEDGYTF.

J is TRBJ2-1 and V is TRBV28; 7 bases match TRBD1. The CDR3 is made up of 19 amino acids. Per the germline V gene, CDR1 is MDHEN and CDR2 is SYDVKM. Trimming took 2 bases from V and 2 from J; bases not matched to a gene: 15. CDR3 in amino acids: CASSLQRDRLPRAYNEQFF. CDR3 nucleotides: TGTGCCAGCAGTTTACAACGGGACAGACTCCCCCGCGCCTACAATGAGCAGTTCTTC.

The chain has TRBV6-5 and TRBJ2-7; possibly TRBD1 for D (6 bases). The CDR3 covers 15 residues. Germline V lookup: CDR1 MNHEY, CDR2 SVGAGI. Trimming removed 6 bases at V and 3 bases at J, with 18 bases between. This chain's CDR3 is CASSLSMDSFYEQYF. CDR3 bases: TGTGCCAGCAGCCTCTCTATGGACAGTTTCTACGAGCAGTACTTC.

This chain joins TRBV4-1 and TRBJ1-4; 9 bases are shared with TRBD1. This CDR3 is built from 15 residues. With V trimmed by 0 bases and J by 10 bases, 6 bases remained unmatched. Germline V lookup: CDR1 MGHRA, CDR2 YSYEKL. Written as DNA, the CDR3 is TGCGCCAGCAGCCAAGACCGGACAGGGGAGGGAAAACTGTTTTTT. Translated, it gives CASSQDRTGEGKLFF.

Concerning this clone: This CDR3 is also generated by other DNA sequences in the sample. V gene TRBV7-9 combines with J gene TRBJ2-1, with D possibly being TRBD1 or TRBD2 (5 bases each). The CDR3 covers 12 residues. The V gene lost 5 bases and the J gene lost 7 bases, with 9 bases spanning the gap. Germline values: CDR1 SEHNR, CDR2 FQNEAQ (reference sequence). For the CDR3, the DNA is TGTGCCAGCAGCCGGGGCGGGAATGAGCAGTTCTTC. This encodes CASSRGGNEQFF.

V usage is TRBV18 and J usage is TRBJ2-3; weak D call: TRBD2 (6 bases). V gave up 8 bases and J gave up 2 bases, with 17 bases separating them. The length of the CDR3 is 15 residues. Germline V CDR1 and CDR2: KGHSH, LQKENI. The CDR3 reads CASPKSGGVTDTQYF. The CDR3, as DNA: TGTGCCAGCCCTAAGTCGGGCGGGGTCACAGATACGCAGTATTTT.

The chain's CDR3 is CASSFPSFFGDLNTEAFF. CDR3 coding DNA: TGTGCCAGCAGTTTCCCCTCTTTTTTCGGGGACCTGAACACTGAAGCTTTCTTT. The genes are TRBV28 and TRBJ1-1, with a weak D call TRBD1 (5 bases). Germline loops: CDR1 MDHEN, CDR2 SYDVKM. Trimming stripped 3 bases from V and 0 bases from J, with 20 bases between. The CDR3 length is 18 residues.

The gene calls are TRBV18 and TRBJ2-1; no firm D call. The CDR3 runs 13 residues. Germline-derived CDR1 and CDR2 are KGHSH and LQKENI. The V end was cut by 2 bases, the J end by 6 bases, with 8 bases between. CDR3 loop: CASSPSSLNEQFF. In DNA form, the CDR3 reads TGTGCCAGCTCACCATCATCCCTCAATGAGCAGTTCTTC.

This clone was observed many times. This same CDR3 is encoded by further DNA sequences in the sample. CDR3 region: CASSILAGYEQYF. CDR3 nucleotides: TGTGCCAGTAGTATTCTAGCGGGCTACGAGCAGTACTTC. This sequence joins TRBV19 and TRBJ2-7; TRBD2 agrees at 8 bases. J lost 3 bases, V lost 3 bases, and 1 base had no gene match. This CDR3 spans 13 amino acids. Germline-derived CDR1 and CDR2 are LNHDA and SQIVND (reference sequence).

V is TRBV29-1 and J is TRBJ1-3, with D maybe TRBD1 (6 bases). This CDR3 comprises 13 residues. The V end lost 5 bases, the J end lost 1 base, and 9 bases lay between the germline ends. Germline CDR1 SQVTM, CDR2 ANQGSEA. This CDR3 reads CSVRGPSGNTIYF. The CDR3 bases are TGCAGCGTTCGGGGGCCATCTGGAAACACCATATATTTT.